This T cell receptor (beta chain) was recovered during a study of identical twins. Study-level points and caveats: Out-of-frame TCR alpha sharing in monozygotic twins exceeded recombination model predictions.

TCRdb processed the 5' RACE reads anew with MiXCR; each CDR3 protein has one entry. The sample carries approximately 680,000 distinct CDR3 sequences, under 8.5% recorded once. A note on this clonotype: What it binds is unknown.

With 6 bases clipped from V and 2 bases from J, the junction kept 7 bases outside the gene matches. The germline CDR1 and CDR2 sequences are DFQATT and SNEGSKA (reference sequence). This CDR3 spans 14 amino acids. These data also formed part of another study, on yellow fever vaccine responses in identical twins.

The chain links TRBV20-1 to TRBJ2-3; TRBD2 agrees at 8 bases. Material: PBMCs. The source is a woman younger than 30 in good health. CDR3 in amino acids: CSAGAGDSTDTQYF. The CDR3 nucleotides read TGCAGTGCGGGAGCGGGAGATTCCACAGATACGCAGTATTTT.